This T cell receptor (beta chain) was recovered during a study of T cell responses to AZD1222 COVID-19 vaccine. Combined were second doses at about 4 or about 12 weeks. The CDR3 runs 16 residues. V was clipped by 0 bases and J by 6 bases; unmatched bases: 6. Germline V gene lookup returns CDR1 SGHRS and CDR2 YFSETQ. Findings of the study overall: Along spike, vaccine-associated CD4 TCRs were found throughout, with dominance at 160-218 and 743-854. Most donors were white British, females outnumbered males, and clonal diversity was possibly underestimated. Repertoire sampling was restricted to post-peak T cell response timepoints.

Worth noting for this clone: The antigen is undetermined.

Generated by immunoSEQ multiplex PCR, the TCRdb table keeps only in-frame clones and is missing some. Of approximately 96,000 clones listed, 86% are singletons. The rearrangement links TRBV5-1 to TRBJ1-5; 10 nucleotides agree with TRBD1. The TCR was taken from an adult who received the AZD1222 COVID-19 vaccine. Sequencing was performed on peripheral blood, taken 28 days after the second AZD1222 dose. The CDR3 nucleotides read TGCGCCAGCAGCTTGGGGACAGGGGGAGATGGTCAGCCCCAGCATTTT. Residues: CASSLGTGGDGQPQHF.